This T cell receptor beta chain was recovered during a study of cytomegalovirus exposure and HLA in healthy donors. Sequencing used immunoSEQ multiplex PCR; TCRdb keeps in-frame clones, though not all of them. The sample consists of fewer than 90,000 clones, about 95% of them appearing once. V trimming: 1 base; J trimming: 8 bases; junction bases outside the gene matches: 8. This CDR3 is built from 15 residues. Germline V gives CDR1 SEHNR, CDR2 FQNEAQ (reference sequence). Sequenced input: PBMCs. This receptor was taken from a man aged 18 to 35 in good health and CMV-seropositive. The chain couples TRBV7-9 to TRBJ1-2, with TRBD1 matching over 9 bases. CDR3 residues: CASSLEDNRGHGYTF. The CDR3 DNA reads as TGTGCCAGCAGCTTAGAAGACAACAGGGGGCACGGCTACACCTTC.